This TCR beta chain originates from a study of blood T cell repertoires in COVID-19. About the study: The analysed material was cDNA or gDNA that came from T cells, B-cell-depleted T cells, or PBMCs.

Germline assignment: CDR1 SGHNT and CDR2 YENEEA. CDR3 length: 13 residues. The V and J ends lost 0 bases and 12 bases, in that order; junction bases with no gene match: 3. This clone was detected only once. Profiled with immunoSEQ multiplex PCR; TCRdb holds only in-frame clones, not every one. The table lists some 530,000 clones, 70% to 90% of them singletons. The sequence derives from a human donor in a cohort sampled during active COVID-19. The genes are TRBV11-3 and TRBJ2-1; TRBD2 matches 9 bases. The sequenced sample was peripheral blood. The CDR3 nucleotides are TGTGCCAGCAGCTTAGATCGCGGGAGGGTGCAGTTCTTC. Translation gives CASSLDRGRVQFF. The full variable domain, its missing parts supplied by reference TRBV11-3 and TRBJ2-1, is EAGVVQSPRYKIIEKKQPVAFWCNPISGHNTLYWYLQNLGQGPELLIRYENEEAVDDSQLPKDRFSAERLKGVDSTLKIQPAELGDSAVYLCASSLDRGRVQFFGPGTRLTVL.